This passage covers 16 T cell receptor beta chains from one sample sequenced in a study of cytomegalovirus exposure and HLA in healthy donors. The primer mix had 60 Vbeta and 13 Jbeta primers. Assay used: immunoSEQ multiplex PCR; TCRdb lists only in-frame clones, some missing. The sample records 150,000 to 200,000 clones, around 80% being singletons. The sequenced sample consisted of PBMCs. The receptors were sampled from a middle-aged woman in good health and CMV-seropositive.

This clone was picked up a small number of times. V usage is TRBV5-4 and J usage is TRBJ1-4; no clear D gene. CDR1 is SGHNT and CDR2 is YYREEE in the germline V gene (reference sequence). The CDR3 is made up of 16 amino acids. Trimming cost V 2 bases and J 13 bases, with 24 bases left between them. The CDR3 loop is CASSLYTAEPTMRLFF. CDR3 sequence (DNA): TGTGCCAGCAGCTTATACACGGCGGAACCTACTATGCGACTGTTTTTT.

The genes are TRBV13 and TRBJ2-7; 9 bases are shared with TRBD2. Germline values: CDR1 PRHDT, CDR2 FYEKMQ (reference sequence). Trimming cost V 7 bases and J 2 bases; bases outside gene matches: 15. The CDR3 has 17 amino acids. The CDR3 sequence: CASTNRGREGYAYEQYF. The CDR3, as DNA: TGTGCCAGCACAAATCGGGGGCGGGAGGGATACGCCTACGAGCAGTACTTC.

The V call is TRBV7-9, the J call TRBJ1-1, with D unresolved. The V and J ends lost 4 bases and 0 bases respectively, with 18 bases between them. Germline loops: CDR1 SEHNR, CDR2 FQNEAQ (reference sequence). This CDR3 comprises 17 residues. This CDR3 reads CASSSTRYTDMNTEAFF. CDR3 DNA sequence: TGTGCCAGCAGCTCGACACGATACACAGACATGAACACTGAAGCTTTCTTT.

The V and J genes are TRBV4-2 and TRBJ2-3, with TRBD1 identical over 7 bases. CDR1 LGHNA and CDR2 YNFKEQ come from the germline V gene. V gave up 1 base and J gave up 4 bases; unmatched junction bases: 8. CDR3 size: 16 residues. This CDR3 is CASSQGTGERADTQYF. As DNA, the CDR3 is TGTGCCAGCAGCCAAGGTACAGGGGAAAGGGCAGATACGCAGTATTTT.

V gene TRBV30 combines with J gene TRBJ2-3, with 8 nucleotides matching TRBD2. The CDR3 has 14 amino acids. V lost 5 bases to trimming and J lost 0 bases; unmatched junction nucleotides: 4. Germline CDR1 reads GTSNPN; CDR2 reads SVGIG (reference sequence). The CDR3 loop reads CAWGPSGSTDTQYF. The CDR3 bases are TGTGCCTGGGGGCCTAGCGGGAGCACAGATACGCAGTATTTT.

The chain couples TRBV28 to TRBJ1-1; 9 nucleotides agree with TRBD1. Germline loops: CDR1 MDHEN, CDR2 SYDVKM. The CDR3 has 15 residues. Trimming took 6 bases from V and 5 from J; bases not matched to a gene: 10. DNA of the CDR3: TGTGCCAGCAGCCGCACACAGGGGGCTGAAACTGAAGCTTTCTTT. Its translation is CASSRTQGAETEAFF. Combining the CDR3 with reference TRBV28 and TRBJ1-1 gives the whole variable domain DVKVTQSSRYLVKRTGEKVFLECVQDMDHENMFWYRQDPGLGLRLIYFSYDVKMKEKGDIPEGYSVSREKKERFSLILESASTNQTSMYLCASSRTQGAETEAFFGQGTRLTVV.

The chain couples TRBV19 to TRBJ2-7, with 8 bases matching TRBD2. Per the germline V gene, CDR1 is LNHDA and CDR2 is SQIVND (reference sequence). The length of the CDR3 is 15 residues. V trimming: 5 bases; J trimming: 2 bases; junction bases outside the gene matches: 8. The CDR3 bases are TGTGCCAGTAGTCCGGCGACTAGCGCTCCCTACGAGCAGTACTTC. This encodes CASSPATSAPYEQYF. Complete variable domain (other parts from reference TRBV19 and TRBJ2-7): DGGITQSPKYLFRKEGQNVTLSCEQNLNHDAMYWYRQDPGQGLRLIYYSQIVNDFQKGDIAEGYSVSREKKESFPLTVTSAQKNPTAFYLCASSPATSAPYEQYFGPGTRLTVT.

The chain is built from TRBV19 and TRBJ2-3; 8 nucleotides align to TRBD2. The CDR3 is 16 residues long. CDR1 is LNHDA, CDR2 SQIVND, per germline (reference sequence). J lost 2 bases, V lost 7 bases, and 11 bases had no gene match. The CDR3 loop reads CASTPRVAGNTDTQYF. CDR3 bases: TGTGCCAGTACTCCCCGGGTAGCGGGAAACACAGATACGCAGTATTTT.

This chain connects TRBV10-3 to TRBJ1-3, with D possibly being TRBD1 (5 bases). The ends were cut back, 9 bases at V and 0 bases at J, with 15 bases in the middle. This CDR3 is built from 15 residues. The germline V gene has CDR1 ENHRY and CDR2 SYGVKD. Here the CDR3 DNA reads TGTGCCATTAACCCCGGGGGGTTCTCTGGAAACACCATATATTTT. Translating gives CAINPGGFSGNTIYF.

V is TRBV2 and J is TRBJ2-7; 9 bases line up with TRBD2. Germline assignment: CDR1 SNHLY and CDR2 FYNNEI. Trimming removed 8 bases from V and 4 bases from J; junction bases left unmatched: 12. This CDR3 region has 15 residues. The CDR3 here is CASSGGGRAPYEQYF. In nucleotides, the CDR3 is TGTGCCAGCTCCGGTGGCGGGAGGGCCCCATACGAGCAGTACTTC.

The chain carries TRBV7-2 and TRBJ1-2; 8 nucleotides line up with TRBD1. V dropped 4 bases and J dropped 3; count of bases not matched to a gene: 4. In germline, CDR1 is SGHTA, CDR2 FQGNSA. There are 14 residues in the CDR3. This CDR3 reads CASSSGGADYGYTF. The CDR3 DNA sequence: TGTGCCAGCAGCTCAGGGGGCGCGGACTATGGCTACACCTTC.

The chain employs TRBV9 and TRBJ2-7, with TRBD1 identical over 8 bases. Germline V CDR1 and CDR2: SGDLS, YYNGEE. The trim removed 0 bases at V and 4 bases at J, leaving 27 bases unmatched. The CDR3 loop spans 22 amino acids. CDR3: CASSVVQCPSGYPGGFVYEQYF. In nucleotides, the CDR3 is TGTGCCAGCAGCGTAGTTCAATGCCCGTCGGGGTATCCAGGGGGCTTTGTTTACGAGCAGTACTTC.

V and J are TRBV19 and TRBJ2-1, with 14 positions matching TRBD2. The V and J ends lost 2 bases and 7 bases, in that order; junction bases with no gene match: 10. The length of the CDR3 is 18 residues. Germline-derived CDR1 and CDR2 are LNHDA and SQIVND (reference sequence). Here the CDR3 DNA reads TGTGCCAGTAGTATAAGACTAGCGGGAGGGCCGGAGGTGAATGAGCAGTTCTTC. This gives the protein CASSIRLAGGPEVNEQFF.

The gene calls are TRBV11-2 and TRBJ2-7; no firm D call. The CDR3 totals 13 residues. From germline, CDR1 is SGHAT and CDR2 FQNNGV. V was cut by 5 bases and J by 4 bases, with 12 bases left in between. The CDR3 reads CASSPLTVYEQYF. CDR3 nucleotides: TGTGCCAGCAGCCCACTGACTGTTTACGAGCAGTACTTC. Filled out from reference TRBV11-2 and TRBJ2-7, the complete variable domain reads EAGVAQSPRYKIIEKRQSVAFWCNPISGHATLYWYQQILGQGPKLLIQFQNNGVVDDSQLPKDRFSAERLKGVDSTLKIQPAKLEDSAVYLCASSPLTVYEQYFGPGTRLTVT.

The chain uses TRBV5-4 and TRBJ1-1, with 7 positions matching TRBD1. This CDR3 region has 15 residues. The V gene's germline CDR1 is SGHNT and CDR2 YYREEE (reference sequence). Trimming took 5 bases from V and 4 from J; bases not matched to a gene: 11. The CDR3 coding sequence is TGTGCCAGCAGTAGATGGGACAGTTTAATCACTGAAGCTTTCTTT. Translating gives CASSRWDSLITEAFF.

The rearrangement uses TRBV2 and TRBJ1-1; no clear D gene. The CDR3 has 14 residues. Germline CDR1 SNHLY, CDR2 FYNNEI. V lost 4 bases and J lost 2, with 11 bases in between. CDR3 nucleotides: TGTGCCAGCAGTGTAGCGACATCTAACACTGAAGCTTTCTTT. This sequence encodes CASSVATSNTEAFF.